This T cell receptor beta chain was documented in a study of OX40 agonist ivuxolimab in advanced cancers. Study-wide background: Patients' therapy was ivuxolimab, an antibody that acts as an agonist of OX40 (CD134).

Per germline, CDR1 KGHSH and CDR2 LQKENI. The CDR3 contains 12 residues. The V and J ends lost 6 bases and 2 bases respectively, with 4 bases between them. Profiled with immunoSEQ multiplex PCR; TCRdb holds only in-frame clones, not every one. The sample gives under 75,000 clones, approximately 89% of which show up once; 2% to 2.5% is in the top ten. The specimen was CD4+ or CD8+ T cells sorted from blood, collected in a trial of the OX40 agonist ivuxolimab. J is TRBJ2-2 and V is TRBV18; D is ambiguous. The receptor was derived from an adult with an advanced solid tumor such as melanoma, head and neck, liver or kidney cancer. This chain's CDR3 is CASSHNTGELFF. The DNA of the CDR3 is TGTGCCAGCTCGCACAACACCGGGGAGCTGTTTTTT.